Listed below are T cell receptor beta chains from one sample, sequenced in a study of CD8+ T cells in alopecia areata. The data were produced by immunoSEQ multiplex PCR, yet TCRdb's version contains in-frame clones alone and is incomplete. This table has over 150,000 clones, more than 45% appearing once. The material sequenced was CD4+ T cells sorted from blood, taken at week 24, from a patient treated with tofacitinib. Source of these receptors: a human donor with alopecia areata. Each CDR3 is given with its conserved first and last residue. The D gene is left open where the match is weak. The listing skips clone size in some rows; elsewhere it reads once, few, many or a size class.

v_gene	j_gene	abundance	d_gene	CDR3nt	CDR3aa
TRBV7-2	TRBJ2-2	few	TRBD2	TGTGCCAGCAGCTTAGTTGCGGGAGCGGGGGGACCCACCGGGGAGCTGTTTTTT	CASSLVAGAGGPTGELFF
TRBV6-6	TRBJ2-5	few	.	TGTGCCAGCAGTCCCAAGGTAGAGACCCAGTACTTC	CASSPKVETQYF
TRBV7-2	TRBJ2-5	.	TRBD2	TGTGCCAGCAGCCCGCGGGGGGTTCAAGAGACCCAGTACTTC	CASSPRGVQETQYF
TRBV5-4	TRBJ2-1	.	.	TGTGCCAGCAGCTTGGCCCAGGAGGGTGAGCAGTTCTTC	CASSLAQEGEQFF
TRBV29-1	TRBJ1-1	few	.	TGCAGCGTGACAGGTCTCACCACTGAAGCTTTCTTT	CSVTGLTTEAFF
TRBV10-3	TRBJ1-2	.	.	TGTGCCATCAGTGCTGGGGGAATTGGCTACACCTTC	CAISAGGIGYTF
TRBV29-1	TRBJ1-2	few	.	TGCAGCGTGCGCACAGGGCCGGTTGAGTATGGCTACACCTTC	CSVRTGPVEYGYTF
TRBV7-2	TRBJ2-2	.	.	TGTGCCAGCAGCTTAGACGGGGAGCTGTTTTTT	CASSLDGELFF
TRBV7-2	TRBJ1-1	.	.	TGTGCCAGCAGCCACGGGAACACTGAAGCTTTCTTT	CASSHGNTEAFF
TRBV5-4	TRBJ2-5	.	.	TGTGCCAGCAGCTTGGTGGGCTTTAAAGAGACCCAGTACTTC	CASSLVGFKETQYF
TRBV7-2	TRBJ1-1	.	TRBD1	TGTGCCAGCAGTCCCCGTCGGCAGGGGGCGGGGATCACTGAAGCTTTCTTT	CASSPRRQGAGITEAFF
TRBV7-2	TRBJ2-5	.	TRBD2	TGTGCCAGCAGCCGACTAGCGGGAGGAGAGACCCAGTACTTC	CASSRLAGGETQYF
TRBV5-1	TRBJ2-7	.	.	TGCGCCAGCAGCTTGGGTCAGGGTGTCCACGAGCAGTACTTC	CASSLGQGVHEQYF
TRBV6-1	TRBJ2-5	.	.	TGTGCCAGCAGTGAAGTCATGAATCAACCTGAGACCCAGTACTTC	CASSEVMNQPETQYF
TRBV7-2	TRBJ2-7	.	.	TGTGCCAGCAGCTTAGGGGCCACCTACTCCTACGAGCAGTACTTC	CASSLGATYSYEQYF
TRBV11-1	TRBJ2-5	.	.	TGTGCCAGCAGCTTAGGCCAGGCTGCGGGGCTAGCGATCGAGACCCAGTACTTC	CASSLGQAAGLAIETQYF
TRBV30	TRBJ2-5	.	.	TGTGCCTGGAGTGTACGTCAAGGACTTTACAATGGCATCAGGGAGACCCAGTACTTC	CAWSVRQGLYNGIRETQYF
TRBV29-1	TRBJ1-1	few	.	TGCAGCGTGGTGGGGGGCCGGAACACTGAAGCTTTCTTT	CSVVGGRNTEAFF
TRBV18	TRBJ2-1	.	.	TGTGCCAGCTCACCAAACAGGGCCGATGAGCAGTTCTTC	CASSPNRADEQFF
TRBV2	TRBJ2-6	.	.	TGTGCCAGCAGTGATCCAAGTACTGGGGCCAACGTCCTGACTTTC	CASSDPSTGANVLTF
TRBV30	TRBJ2-2	.	.	TGTGCCTGGTCCCGAGGGAACACCGGGGAGCTGTTTTTT	CAWSRGNTGELFF
TRBV7-2	TRBJ2-1	.	.	TGTGCCAGCAGCAACCCGGGGCTTGAGCAGTTCTTC	CASSNPGLEQFF
TRBV7-2	TRBJ1-2	.	.	TGTGCCAGCAGAGATCTAGGCAACTATGGCTACACCTTC	CASRDLGNYGYTF
TRBV4-3	TRBJ2-3	.	.	TGCGCCAGCAGCCTCAGCGGGAGCACAGATACGCAGTATTTT	CASSLSGSTDTQYF
TRBV5-1	TRBJ2-5	few	.	TGCGCCAGCAGCTTGGCGGGGGACCAAGAGACCCAGTACTTC	CASSLAGDQETQYF
TRBV30	TRBJ2-3	.	.	TGTGCCTGGAGTACTAAGGGTGGCACAGATACGCAGTATTTT	CAWSTKGGTDTQYF
TRBV2	TRBJ1-1	few	TRBD1	TGTGCCAGCAGGAAAAGGACAGGGGTAGACACTGAAGCTTTCTTT	CASRKRTGVDTEAFF
TRBV4-1	TRBJ2-3	few	.	TGCGCCAGCAGCCTTGGAGGGGTGGGGACAGATACGCAGTATTTT	CASSLGGVGTDTQYF
TRBV30	TRBJ2-3	.	.	TGTGCCTGGAGTCCTCGACAGAGAGATACGCAGTATTTT	CAWSPRQRDTQYF
TRBV27	TRBJ1-2	.	.	TGTGCCAGCAGTCGTGGGGGGGCCGGCTACACCTTC	CASSRGGAGYTF
TRBV7-9	TRBJ2-1	once	.	TGTGCCAGCAGCTTAGGCTACAATGAGCAGTTCTTC	CASSLGYNEQFF
TRBV7-2	TRBJ2-6	.	.	TGTGCCAGCAGCTTACGGTCAGGTGGGGCCAACGTCCTGACTTTC	CASSLRSGGANVLTF
TRBV6-5	TRBJ1-1	.	.	TGTGCCAGCAGTTACCTCCGAATGGGATCTGAAGCTTTCTTT	CASSYLRMGSEAFF
TRBV5-1	TRBJ2-2	few	.	TGCGCCAGCAGAGGGGGGACGAACACCGGGGAGCTGTTTTTT	CASRGGTNTGELFF
TRBV30	TRBJ2-7	.	.	TGTGCCTGGAGTTTACTACCCCAAATATACGAGCAGTACTTC	CAWSLLPQIYEQYF
TRBV19	TRBJ2-5	.	TRBD2	TGTGCCAGTAGCCTTAGGACTAGAGATCAAGAGACCCAGTACTTC	CASSLRTRDQETQYF
TRBV30	TRBJ2-2	.	.	TGTGCCTGGAGTGTAGATTGGAACACCGGGGAGCTGTTTTTT	CAWSVDWNTGELFF
TRBV5-6	TRBJ2-5	.	.	TGTGCCAGCAGAGGGGCGGGAGAGACCCAGTACTTC	CASRGAGETQYF
TRBV9	TRBJ2-5	.	TRBD1	TGTGCCAGCAGCCGGGACAGATTGTCGCAAGAGACCCAGTACTTC	CASSRDRLSQETQYF
TRBV7-2	TRBJ1-3	.	TRBD1	TGTGCCAGCAGCTTGAGACAGGGGGGGCGAAACACCATATATTTT	CASSLRQGGRNTIYF
TRBV4-3	TRBJ2-1	.	.	TGCGCCAGCAGCCAAGGTGCCCAAAGCTCCTACAATGAGCAGTTCTTC	CASSQGAQSSYNEQFF
TRBV7-9	TRBJ2-2	.	.	TGTGCCAGCAGCTTAGTATCGGGATCCACCGGGGAGCTGTTTTTT	CASSLVSGSTGELFF
TRBV5-6	TRBJ2-7	once	TRBD1	TGTGCCAGCAGCTTGGGGACAGGCTACGAGCAGTACTTC	CASSLGTGYEQYF
TRBV7-2	TRBJ2-7	.	.	TGTGCCAGCAGACCTTCTCGCGGGGTTAGCTACGAGCAGTACTTC	CASRPSRGVSYEQYF
TRBV11-2	TRBJ2-7	.	.	TGTGCCAGCAGCCGAATGGGCTCTGGGACGATCGAGCAGTACTTC	CASSRMGSGTIEQYF
TRBV2	TRBJ2-1	.	.	TGTGCCAGCGACGGCGCCTACAATGAGCAGTTCTTC	CASDGAYNEQFF
TRBV9	TRBJ1-1	.	.	TGTGCCAGCAGCGAGTCAAGGGGGGGTGCTTTCTTT	CASSESRGGAFF
TRBV7-6	TRBJ1-5	.	TRBD1	TGTGCCAGCAGCTCTGGGACAGGTCAGCCCCAGCATTTT	CASSSGTGQPQHF
TRBV18	TRBJ2-3	.	TRBD2	TGTGCCAGCTCACCACCGTTCCTAGCGGGGACAGATACGCAGTATTTT	CASSPPFLAGTDTQYF
TRBV5-4	TRBJ1-1	once	.	TGTGCCAGCAGCTCTGACCTTAACACTGAAGCTTTCTTT	CASSSDLNTEAFF
TRBV10-3	TRBJ1-2	once	.	TGTGCCATCAGTTCAGGGACTAACTATGGCTACACCTTC	CAISSGTNYGYTF
TRBV10-3	TRBJ2-7	.	.	TGTGCCATCAGTGAGTCGGGAGGAGAGGCCTACGAGCAGTACTTC	CAISESGGEAYEQYF
TRBV29-1	TRBJ1-3	.	.	TGCAGCGTGACAGGCTCTGGAAACACCATATATTTT	CSVTGSGNTIYF
TRBV7-9	TRBJ1-2	.	TRBD1	TGTGCCAGCAGCTTAGAGTCAGGGGGCCACTATGGCTACACCTTC	CASSLESGGHYGYTF
TRBV9	TRBJ1-1	few	.	TGTGCCATGGTCCAAGAGGGGAATACTGAAGCTTTCTTT	CAMVQEGNTEAFF
TRBV27	TRBJ2-7	.	.	TGTGCCAGCAAAGTCACCCCCATGTCCTACGAGCAGTACTTC	CASKVTPMSYEQYF
TRBV28	TRBJ2-7	.	.	TGTGCCAGCAGAATAGGGTGGAGACGAAAGGGCTACGAGCAGTACTTC	CASRIGWRRKGYEQYF